The rows below give T cell receptor beta chains drawn from one sample of a study of blood T cell repertoires in COVID-19. The repertoire was sequenced with immunoSEQ multiplex PCR; TCRdb's copy has only in-frame clones and lacks some. Of approximately 85,000 clones in the sample, 75% to 90% were seen once. The sequencing sample was made of peripheral blood. Receptors were obtained from a human donor in a cohort sampled during active COVID-19. The CDR3 runs from the conserved cysteine through the conserved F or W. D genes are given only for firm matches. Some rows have no size entry. The others give once, few or many, or a class for an expanded clone.

TRBV27	TRBJ1-2	.	15	TRBD1	CASRRQGAYNYGYTF	TGTGCCAGCAGGCGACAGGGGGCCTATAACTATGGCTACACCTTC
TRBV3-1/TRBV3-2	TRBJ2-2	.	15	.	CASSRKGQNTGELFF	TGTGCCAGCAGCCGAAAGGGACAGAACACCGGGGAGCTGTTTTTT
TRBV5-1	TRBJ1-2	.	17	TRBD1	CASSPVPGQGREYGYTF	TGCGCCAGCAGCCCGGTCCCGGGACAGGGGAGAGAGTATGGCTACACCTTC
TRBV29-1	TRBJ1-5	.	14	.	CSVGGGRGNQPQHF	TGCAGCGTTGGGGGGGGCAGAGGCAATCAGCCCCAGCATTTT
TRBV18	TRBJ2-2	.	18	TRBD2	CASSPPTSGGMNTGELFF	TGTGCCAGCTCACCACCGACTAGCGGGGGGATGAACACCGGGGAGCTGTTTTTT
TRBV4-3	TRBJ2-2	.	15	.	CASSQSEGITGELFF	TGCGCCAGCAGCCAATCGGAGGGAATAACCGGGGAGCTGTTTTTT
TRBV2	TRBJ1-6	.	12	TRBD1	CASGQAGSPLHF	TGTGCCAGCGGACAGGCGGGTTCACCCCTCCACTTT
TRBV12-3/TRBV12-4	TRBJ1-2	.	12	.	CASARETEGYTF	TGTGCCAGCGCTAGGGAGACCGAGGGCTACACCTTC
TRBV5-1	TRBJ1-6	.	17	TRBD1	CASSFGTGGFYNSPLHF	TGCGCCAGCAGCTTTGGGACAGGGGGCTTCTATAATTCACCCCTCCACTTT
TRBV18	TRBJ1-3	.	15	TRBD1	CAGTGTATSGNTIYF	TGTGCCGGCACCGGGACAGCGACCTCTGGAAACACCATATATTTT
TRBV6-5	TRBJ1-6	.	15	.	CASKERGLGNSPLHF	TGTGCCAGCAAGGAAAGGGGATTAGGGAATTCACCCCTCCACTTT
TRBV6-4	TRBJ2-3	many	16	TRBD2	CASSDLAGGPTDTQYF	TGTGCCAGCAGTGACCTAGCGGGGGGGCCCACAGATACGCAGTATTTT
TRBV5-6	TRBJ2-5	.	14	.	CASSHDREVETQYF	TGTGCCAGCAGTCATGACAGGGAGGTGGAGACCCAGTACTTC
TRBV2	TRBJ1-6	.	16	TRBD1	CASQRGDRGYNSPLHF	TGTGCCAGCCAAAGAGGAGACAGGGGCTATAATTCACCCCTCCACTTT
TRBV11-3	TRBJ2-7	.	17	TRBD2	CASSAYRTSGTTYEQYF	TGTGCCAGCAGCGCCTATCGGACTAGCGGGACTACCTACGAGCAGTACTTC
TRBV5-6	TRBJ2-7	.	13	TRBD1	CASSPGTGNEQYF	TGTGCCAGCAGCCCCGGGACAGGGAACGAGCAGTACTTC
TRBV2	TRBJ2-1	.	14	TRBD2	CASKKRGGNNEQFF	TGTGCCAGCAAGAAGCGGGGGGGAAACAATGAGCAGTTCTTC
TRBV7-9	TRBJ1-1	.	15	TRBD1	CASSPRDSFDTEAFF	TGTGCCAGCAGCCCTAGGGACAGCTTTGACACTGAAGCTTTCTTT
TRBV6-5	TRBJ1-5	.	13	TRBD1	CASSRGVNQPQHF	TGTGCCAGCAGCAGGGGGGTCAATCAGCCCCAGCATTTT
TRBV6-4	TRBJ1-1	.	13	.	CASSERRGAEAFF	TGTGCCAGCAGTGAAAGGCGGGGCGCTGAAGCTTTCTTT
TRBV24-1	TRBJ2-2	.	14	TRBD1	CATSDRGLTGELFF	TGTGCCACCAGTGACAGGGGGCTTACCGGGGAGCTGTTTTTT
TRBV5-1	TRBJ1-2	.	13	.	CASSLGPNYGYTF	TGCGCCAGCAGCTTGGGGCCGAACTATGGCTACACCTTC
TRBV9	TRBJ1-4	.	15	.	CASTQRGDQSEKLFF	TGTGCCAGCACCCAACGGGGGGATCAGAGCGAAAAACTGTTTTTT
TRBV18	TRBJ2-7	.	14	.	CASSPGGMVYEQYF	TGTGCCAGCTCACCGGGGGGTATGGTATACGAGCAGTACTTC
TRBV29-1	TRBJ2-3	.	13	.	CSALAQFTDTQYF	TGCAGCGCCCTAGCGCAGTTCACAGATACGCAGTATTTT
TRBV6-5	TRBJ2-1	once	14	TRBD2	CASKKGLAGNEQFF	TGTGCCAGCAAGAAGGGACTAGCGGGGAATGAGCAGTTCTTC
TRBV5-4	TRBJ2-5	once	14	.	CASSLWSGEETQYF	TGTGCCAGCAGCTTGTGGTCCGGGGAAGAGACCCAGTACTTC
TRBV18	TRBJ2-2	few	12	.	CASSPLTGELFF	TGTGCCAGCTCACCCCTAACCGGGGAGCTGTTTTTT
TRBV30	TRBJ1-1	.	15	.	CAWSVAWGVVTEAFF	TGTGCCTGGAGTGTTGCTTGGGGGGTGGTCACTGAAGCTTTCTTT
TRBV6-6	TRBJ2-5	once	16	.	CASSYPPTMLQETQYF	TGTGCCAGCAGTTACCCCCCCACAATGCTCCAAGAGACCCAGTACTTC
TRBV28	TRBJ1-1	.	11	.	CASGVGGKAFF	TGTGCCAGCGGGGTCGGGGGGAAAGCTTTCTTT
TRBV9	TRBJ2-1	.	15	.	CASSVVPAGPNEQFF	TGTGCCAGCAGCGTAGTTCCCGCGGGGCCGAATGAGCAGTTCTTC
TRBV5-1	TRBJ1-5	.	15	TRBD1	CASSLGQGNYQPQHF	TGCGCCAGCAGCTTGGGACAGGGAAATTATCAGCCCCAGCATTTT
TRBV28	TRBJ1-5	.	16	TRBD1	CASSSGQGYSNQPQHF	TGTGCCAGCAGTTCTGGACAGGGATATAGCAATCAGCCCCAGCATTTT
TRBV5-1	TRBJ2-5	.	14	TRBD1	CASSLGTGEETQYF	TGCGCCAGCAGCCTCGGGACAGGGGAAGAGACCCAGTACTTC
TRBV5-1	TRBJ1-4	.	13	TRBD1	CASSLDRGVQLFF	TGCGCCAGCAGCTTGGACAGGGGAGTACAACTGTTTTTT
TRBV30	TRBJ1-1	.	16	.	CAWSDTLRLGNTEAFF	TGTGCCTGGAGTGATACACTCAGGTTGGGGAACACTGAAGCTTTCTTT
TRBV6-2/TRBV6-3	TRBJ1-2	.	16	TRBD1	CASSPHAGTGTYGYTF	TGTGCCAGCAGTCCCCATGCTGGGACAGGGACCTATGGCTACACCTTC
TRBV18	TRBJ1-1	.	13	TRBD1	CASSPVRDSEAFF	TGTGCCAGCTCACCGGTCCGGGACAGTGAAGCTTTCTTT